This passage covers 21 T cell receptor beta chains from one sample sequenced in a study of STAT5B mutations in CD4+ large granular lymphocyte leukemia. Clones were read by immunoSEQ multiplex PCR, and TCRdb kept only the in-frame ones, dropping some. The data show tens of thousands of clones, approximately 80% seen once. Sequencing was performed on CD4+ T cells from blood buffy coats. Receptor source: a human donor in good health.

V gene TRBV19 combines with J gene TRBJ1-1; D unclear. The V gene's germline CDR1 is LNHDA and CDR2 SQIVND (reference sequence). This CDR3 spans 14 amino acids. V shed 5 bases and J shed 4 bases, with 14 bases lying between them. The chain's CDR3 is CASSPETPGTEAFF. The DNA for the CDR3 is TGTGCCAGTAGTCCCGAGACCCCCGGCACTGAAGCTTTCTTT. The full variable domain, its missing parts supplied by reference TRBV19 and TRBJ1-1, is DGGITQSPKYLFRKEGQNVTLSCEQNLNHDAMYWYRQDPGQGLRLIYYSQIVNDFQKGDIAEGYSVSREKKESFPLTVTSAQKNPTAFYLCASSPETPGTEAFFGQGTRLTVV.

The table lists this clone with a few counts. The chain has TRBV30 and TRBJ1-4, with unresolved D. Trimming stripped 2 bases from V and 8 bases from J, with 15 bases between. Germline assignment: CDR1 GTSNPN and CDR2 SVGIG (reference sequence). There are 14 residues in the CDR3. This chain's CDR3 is CAWSLAGLEEKLFF. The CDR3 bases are TGTGCCTGGAGTCTAGCTGGGCTTGAAGAAAAACTGTTTTTT.

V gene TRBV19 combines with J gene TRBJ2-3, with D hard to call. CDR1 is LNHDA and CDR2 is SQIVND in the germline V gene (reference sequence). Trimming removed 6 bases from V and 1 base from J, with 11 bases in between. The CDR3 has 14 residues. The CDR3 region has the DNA TGTGCCAGTAGCAACCGGCCGGGCACAGATACGCAGTATTTT. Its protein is CASSNRPGTDTQYF.

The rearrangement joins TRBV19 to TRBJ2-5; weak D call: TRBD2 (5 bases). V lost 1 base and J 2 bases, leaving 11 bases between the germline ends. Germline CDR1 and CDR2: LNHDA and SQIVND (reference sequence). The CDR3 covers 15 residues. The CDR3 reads CASSIGGSVQETQYF. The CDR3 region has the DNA TGTGCCAGTAGTATAGGAGGGTCGGTTCAAGAGACCCAGTACTTC. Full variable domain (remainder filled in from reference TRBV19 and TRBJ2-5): DGGITQSPKYLFRKEGQNVTLSCEQNLNHDAMYWYRQDPGQGLRLIYYSQIVNDFQKGDIAEGYSVSREKKESFPLTVTSAQKNPTAFYLCASSIGGSVQETQYFGPGTRLLVL.

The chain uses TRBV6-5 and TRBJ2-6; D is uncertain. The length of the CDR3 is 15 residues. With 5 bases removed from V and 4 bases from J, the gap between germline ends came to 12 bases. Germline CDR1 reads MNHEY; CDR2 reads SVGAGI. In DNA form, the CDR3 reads TGTGCCAGCAGTAGGCAGCTTTCGGGGGCCAACGTCCTGACTTTC. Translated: CASSRQLSGANVLTF.

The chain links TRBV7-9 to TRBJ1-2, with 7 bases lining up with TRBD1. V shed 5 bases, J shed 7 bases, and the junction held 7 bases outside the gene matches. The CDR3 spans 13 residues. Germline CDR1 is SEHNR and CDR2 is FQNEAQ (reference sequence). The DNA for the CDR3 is TGTGCCAGCAGCCAGGGGGGAGGTGGTGGCTACACCTTC. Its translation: CASSQGGGGGYTF. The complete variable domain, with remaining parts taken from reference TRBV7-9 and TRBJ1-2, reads DTGVSQNPRHKITKRGQNVTFRCDPISEHNRLYWYRQTLGQGPEFLTYFQNEAQLEKSRLLSDRFSAERPKGSFSTLEIQRTEQGDSAMYLCASSQGGGGGYTFGSGTRLTVV.

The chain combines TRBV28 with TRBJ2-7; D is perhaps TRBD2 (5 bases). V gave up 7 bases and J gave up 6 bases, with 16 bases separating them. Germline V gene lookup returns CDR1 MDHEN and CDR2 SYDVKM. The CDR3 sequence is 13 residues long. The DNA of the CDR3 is TGTGCCAGCACCCCGACTACCACGCGCGAGCAGTACTTC. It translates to CASTPTTTREQYF.

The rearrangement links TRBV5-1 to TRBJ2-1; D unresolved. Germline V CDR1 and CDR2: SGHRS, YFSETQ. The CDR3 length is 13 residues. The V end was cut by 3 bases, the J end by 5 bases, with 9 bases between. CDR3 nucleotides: TGCGCCAGCAGCTGGCAGGTCAACAATGAGCAGTTCTTC. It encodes CASSWQVNNEQFF.

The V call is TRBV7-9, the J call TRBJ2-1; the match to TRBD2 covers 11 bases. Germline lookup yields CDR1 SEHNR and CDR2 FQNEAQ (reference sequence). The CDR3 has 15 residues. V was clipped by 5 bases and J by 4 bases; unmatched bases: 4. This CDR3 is CASSRGLADYNEQFF. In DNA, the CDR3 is TGTGCCAGCAGCAGGGGACTAGCGGATTACAATGAGCAGTTCTTC.

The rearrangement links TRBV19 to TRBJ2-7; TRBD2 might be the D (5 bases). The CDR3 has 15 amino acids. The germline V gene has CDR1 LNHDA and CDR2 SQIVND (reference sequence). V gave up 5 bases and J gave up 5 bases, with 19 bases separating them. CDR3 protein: CASSHSQRPGNEQYF. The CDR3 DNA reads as TGTGCCAGTAGTCACTCCCAAAGGCCGGGGAACGAGCAGTACTTC.

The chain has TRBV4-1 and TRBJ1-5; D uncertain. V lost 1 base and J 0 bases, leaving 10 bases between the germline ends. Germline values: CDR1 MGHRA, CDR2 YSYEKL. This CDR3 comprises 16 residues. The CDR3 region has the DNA TGCGCCAGCAGCCAAGGTCCCGGCCATAGCAATCAGCCCCAGCATTTT. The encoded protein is CASSQGPGHSNQPQHF.

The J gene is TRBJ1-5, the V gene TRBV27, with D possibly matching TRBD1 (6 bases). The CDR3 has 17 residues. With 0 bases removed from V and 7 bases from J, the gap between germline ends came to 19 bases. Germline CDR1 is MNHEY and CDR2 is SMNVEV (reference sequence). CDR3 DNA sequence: TGTGCCAGCAGTTTATCGAGGTACGGGGGCCCGGAACAGCCCCAGCATTTT. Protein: CASSLSRYGGPEQPQHF.

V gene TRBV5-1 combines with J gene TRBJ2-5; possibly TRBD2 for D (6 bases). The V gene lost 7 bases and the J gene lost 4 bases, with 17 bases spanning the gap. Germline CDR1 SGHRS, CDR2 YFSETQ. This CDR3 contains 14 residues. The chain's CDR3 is CASRPVGGLETQYF. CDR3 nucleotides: TGCGCCAGCCGCCCGGTGGGGGGTTTAGAGACCCAGTACTTC.

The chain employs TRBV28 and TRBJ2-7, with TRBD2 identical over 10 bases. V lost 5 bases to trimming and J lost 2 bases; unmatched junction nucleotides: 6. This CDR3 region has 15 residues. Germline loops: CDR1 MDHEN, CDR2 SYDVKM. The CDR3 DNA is TGTGCCAGCAGTCCAACTAGCGGGGTAACCTACGAGCAGTACTTC. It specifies CASSPTSGVTYEQYF.

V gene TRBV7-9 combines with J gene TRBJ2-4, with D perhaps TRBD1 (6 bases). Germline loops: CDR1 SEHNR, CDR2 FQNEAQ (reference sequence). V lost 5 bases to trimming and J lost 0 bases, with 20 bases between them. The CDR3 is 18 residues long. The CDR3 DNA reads TGTGCCAGCAGCCCTGATCTTTGGGACAAACTAGCCAAAAACATTCAGTACTTC. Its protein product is CASSPDLWDKLAKNIQYF.

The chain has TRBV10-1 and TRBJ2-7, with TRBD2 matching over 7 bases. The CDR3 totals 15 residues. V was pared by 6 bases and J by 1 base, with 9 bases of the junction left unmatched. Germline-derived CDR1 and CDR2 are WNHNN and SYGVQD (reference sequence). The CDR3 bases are TGCGCCAGCAGCCCGAGGGCGGGAGAATCCTACGAGCAGTACTTC. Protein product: CASSPRAGESYEQYF.

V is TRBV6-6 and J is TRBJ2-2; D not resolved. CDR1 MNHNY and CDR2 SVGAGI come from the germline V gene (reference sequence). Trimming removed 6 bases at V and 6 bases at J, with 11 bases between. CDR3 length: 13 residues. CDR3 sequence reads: CASSTGLSGELFF. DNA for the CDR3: TGTGCCAGCAGCACGGGTCTATCCGGGGAGCTGTTTTTT.

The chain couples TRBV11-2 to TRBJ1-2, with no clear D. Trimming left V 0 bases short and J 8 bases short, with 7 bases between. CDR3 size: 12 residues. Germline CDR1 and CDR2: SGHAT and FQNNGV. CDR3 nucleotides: TGTGCCAGCAGCTTAGATCCGAGGGGCTACACCTTC. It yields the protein CASSLDPRGYTF.

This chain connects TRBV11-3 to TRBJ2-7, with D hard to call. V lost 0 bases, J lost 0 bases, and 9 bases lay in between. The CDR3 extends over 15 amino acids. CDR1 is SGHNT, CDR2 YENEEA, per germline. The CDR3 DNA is TGTGCCAGCAGCTTAGAGGGGTCTGTCTCCTACGAGCAGTACTTC. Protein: CASSLEGSVSYEQYF.

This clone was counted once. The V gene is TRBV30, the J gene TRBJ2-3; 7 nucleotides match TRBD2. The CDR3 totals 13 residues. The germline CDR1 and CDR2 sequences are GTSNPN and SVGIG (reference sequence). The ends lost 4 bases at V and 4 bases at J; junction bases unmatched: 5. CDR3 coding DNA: TGTGCCTGGACGCGGGAGTACTCAGATACGCAGTATTTT. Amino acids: CAWTREYSDTQYF.

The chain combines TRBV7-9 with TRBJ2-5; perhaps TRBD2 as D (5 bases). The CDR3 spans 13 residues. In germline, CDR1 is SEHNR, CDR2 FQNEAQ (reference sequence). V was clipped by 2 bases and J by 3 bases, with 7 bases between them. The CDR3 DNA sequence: TGTGCCAGCAGCTTACCGGGGAAAGAGACCCAGTACTTC. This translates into CASSLPGKETQYF.